This TCR beta chain was recovered during a study of CD8 T cells in Susac syndrome. Germline CDR1 reads DFQATT; CDR2 reads SNEGSKA (reference sequence). V was clipped by 6 bases and J by 1 base; unmatched bases: 9. This CDR3 is built from 15 residues. Random hexamers primed reverse transcription of about 0.5 to 1 ug RNA. One entry per CDR3 protein results from TCRdb running MiXCR on the immunoSEQ multiplex PCR reads. The table has about 290,000 distinct CDR3 sequences, about 91% seen once. The material sequenced was CD8+ T cells from PBMCs. This rearrangement joins TRBV20-1 to TRBJ2-7; 10 positions match TRBD2. The clonotype originates from a human donor with multiple sclerosis. CDR3: CSALGEREGSYEQYF. CDR3 sequence (DNA): TGCAGTGCCCTGGGCGAGCGGGAGGGATCCTACGAGCAGTACTTC.